Listed below are T cell receptor beta chains from one sample, sequenced in a study of blood T cell repertoires in COVID-19. TCRdb's copy holds only in-frame clones and misses some; the assay was immunoSEQ multiplex PCR. Among over 250,000 clones listed, 83% were seen once. Sequenced material: peripheral blood. Every receptor here comes from a woman between 45 and 65 years old who had recovered from COVID-19. CDR3s include the opening cysteine and the closing phenylalanine or tryptophan. The D gene is left open where the match is weak. Rows may omit the clone size; those that give it use once, few, many or a size class.

J: TRBJ2-3; V: TRBV27; size: -; D: TRBD1; CDR3: CASSLGTGTDTQYF; DNA: TGTGCCAGCAGTTTAGGGACAGGCACAGATACGCAGTATTTT
J: TRBJ1-1; V: TRBV5-4; size: -; D: TRBD1; CDR3: CASSETTGFTEAFF; DNA: TGTGCCAGCAGCGAGACGACAGGGTTCACTGAAGCTTTCTTT
J: TRBJ2-5; V: TRBV7-9; size: -; D: TRBD2; CDR3: CASSTTSRGGPGTQYF; DNA: TGTGCCAGCAGCACCACCAGTCGGGGGGGCCCGGGGACCCAGTACTTC
J: TRBJ1-2; V: TRBV11-2; size: -; D: -; CDR3: CASSSLGGGYTF; DNA: TGTGCCAGCAGCTCCCTGGGGGGAGGCTACACCTTC
J: TRBJ1-3; V: TRBV28; size: -; D: -; CDR3: CASTWGGHSGNTIYF; DNA: TGTGCCAGCACCTGGGGGGGTCACTCTGGAAACACCATATATTTT
J: TRBJ1-2; V: TRBV25-1; size: few; D: TRBD1; CDR3: CASSDPGQGMNYGYTF; DNA: TGTGCCAGCAGTGACCCCGGACAGGGGATGAACTATGGCTACACCTTC
J: TRBJ2-4; V: TRBV19; size: once; D: TRBD1; CDR3: CASSPQLRGAKNIQYF; DNA: TGTGCCAGTAGTCCACAACTCAGGGGGGCCAAAAACATTCAGTACTTC
J: TRBJ1-1; V: TRBV4-3; size: -; D: TRBD1; CDR3: CASSQATGGGTEAFF; DNA: TGCGCCAGCAGCCAAGCTACAGGGGGTGGCACTGAAGCTTTCTTT
J: TRBJ1-2; V: TRBV5-5; size: -; D: TRBD1; CDR3: CASSRQGAGYGYTF; DNA: TGTGCCAGCAGCCGACAGGGGGCCGGCTATGGCTACACCTTC
J: TRBJ2-3; V: TRBV7-9; size: once; D: -; CDR3: CASSLIRRSPTDTQYF; DNA: TGTGCCAGCAGCTTAATTCGGCGGTCCCCCACAGATACGCAGTATTTT
J: TRBJ1-2; V: TRBV6-5; size: -; D: -; CDR3: CASTATGSYGYTF; DNA: TGTGCCAGCACCGCGACAGGTTCTTATGGCTACACCTTC
J: TRBJ2-1; V: TRBV3-1/TRBV3-2; size: -; D: -; CDR3: CASSPQVPYNEQFF; DNA: TGTGCCAGCAGCCCACAGGTCCCTTACAATGAGCAGTTCTTC
J: TRBJ2-3; V: TRBV7-2; size: -; D: TRBD2; CDR3: CASSSLAGMQSSIF; DNA: TGTGCCAGCAGCTCCCTAGCGGGGATGCAATCCTCCATCTTT
J: TRBJ1-2; V: TRBV5-8; size: -; D: TRBD1; CDR3: CASSGTGGRGYGYTF; DNA: TGTGCCAGCAGCGGGACAGGGGGACGGGGCTATGGCTACACCTTC
J: TRBJ2-7; V: TRBV14; size: -; D: TRBD2; CDR3: CASRTSGSTLEQYF; DNA: TGTGCCAGCAGAACTAGCGGGAGCACCTTGGAGCAGTACTTC
J: TRBJ1-5; V: TRBV19; size: few; D: -; CDR3: CASSIVSRGATQPQHF; DNA: TGTGCCAGTAGTATAGTGAGTCGGGGGGCCACACAGCCCCAGCATTTT
J: TRBJ2-2; V: TRBV19; size: -; D: TRBD2; CDR3: CASSSAGENTGELFF; DNA: TGTGCCAGTAGTTCAGCGGGGGAGAACACCGGGGAGCTGTTTTTT
J: TRBJ2-2; V: TRBV6-2/TRBV6-3; size: -; D: TRBD2; CDR3: CASSYASGGANTGELFF; DNA: TGTGCCAGCAGTTATGCTAGCGGGGGGGCGAACACCGGGGAGCTGTTTTTT
J: TRBJ1-2; V: TRBV30; size: -; D: -; CDR3: CAWSVGREGSYTF; DNA: TGTGCCTGGAGTGTGGGCAGGGAGGGCTCCTACACCTTC
J: TRBJ2-7; V: TRBV7-2; size: -; D: TRBD2; CDR3: CASSLAGGEYEQYF; DNA: TGTGCCAGCAGCTTGGCGGGGGGGGAGTACGAGCAGTACTTC
J: TRBJ1-6; V: TRBV5-1; size: once; D: -; CDR3: CASSLSGGGSPLHF; DNA: TGCGCCAGCAGCTTGTCTGGGGGAGGTTCACCCCTCCACTTT
J: TRBJ1-1; V: TRBV29-1; size: -; D: -; CDR3: CSGYWGPEAFF; DNA: TGCAGCGGGTATTGGGGCCCTGAAGCTTTCTTT
J: TRBJ2-3; V: TRBV13; size: once; D: TRBD2; CDR3: CASSPEGTSGRVGTDTQYF; DNA: TGTGCCAGCAGCCCGGAGGGGACTAGCGGGAGAGTCGGCACAGATACGCAGTATTTT
J: TRBJ2-1; V: TRBV6-2/TRBV6-3; size: -; D: -; CDR3: CASSYDIRGLRGSSYNEQFF; DNA: TGTGCCAGCAGTTACGATATCCGCGGTCTACGGGGGAGCTCCTACAATGAGCAGTTCTTC
J: TRBJ2-2; V: TRBV7-2; size: few; D: -; CDR3: CASRRTGSTGELFF; DNA: TGTGCCAGCAGACGGACTGGAAGCACCGGGGAGCTGTTTTTT
J: TRBJ2-2; V: TRBV11-2; size: -; D: -; CDR3: CASSSPWARDTGELFF; DNA: TGTGCCAGCAGCTCCCCCTGGGCCAGGGACACCGGGGAGCTGTTTTTT
J: TRBJ1-4; V: TRBV2; size: -; D: -; CDR3: CASRQSEKLFF; DNA: TGTGCCAGCCGACAGTCTGAAAAACTGTTTTTT
J: TRBJ2-1; V: TRBV4-3; size: -; D: -; CDR3: CASSQVSGPNSYNEQFF; DNA: TGCGCCAGCAGCCAAGTCAGCGGGCCGAACTCCTACAATGAGCAGTTCTTC
J: TRBJ1-5; V: TRBV30; size: -; D: -; CDR3: CAWSVRENQPQHF; DNA: TGTGCCTGGAGTGTACGGGAAAATCAGCCCCAGCATTTT
J: TRBJ2-7; V: TRBV6-5; size: -; D: -; CDR3: CASSYSSGHVSYEQYF; DNA: TGTGCCAGCAGTTACTCGTCGGGACACGTTTCCTACGAGCAGTACTTC
J: TRBJ2-6; V: TRBV15; size: -; D: -; CDR3: CATSRVGGALAGANVLTF; DNA: TGTGCCACCAGCAGAGTCGGAGGGGCCTTAGCTGGGGCCAACGTCCTGACTTTC
J: TRBJ1-1; V: TRBV6-6; size: once; D: -; CDR3: CASSYSRNTEAFF; DNA: TGTGCCAGCAGTTACTCCAGGAACACTGAAGCTTTCTTT
J: TRBJ1-5; V: TRBV27; size: few; D: TRBD1; CDR3: CASSLGQGNQPQHF; DNA: TGTGCCAGCAGTTTAGGACAGGGCAATCAGCCCCAGCATTTT